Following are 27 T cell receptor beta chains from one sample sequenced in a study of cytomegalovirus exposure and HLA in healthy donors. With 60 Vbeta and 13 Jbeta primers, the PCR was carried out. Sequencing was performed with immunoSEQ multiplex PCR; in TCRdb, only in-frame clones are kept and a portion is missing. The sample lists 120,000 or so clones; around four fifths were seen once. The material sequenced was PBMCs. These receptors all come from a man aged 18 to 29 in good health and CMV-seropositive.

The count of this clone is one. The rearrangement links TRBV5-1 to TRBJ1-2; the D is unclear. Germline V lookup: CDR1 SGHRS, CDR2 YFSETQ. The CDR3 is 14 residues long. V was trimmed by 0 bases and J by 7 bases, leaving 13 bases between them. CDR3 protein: CASSLEPGSGGYTF. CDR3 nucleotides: TGCGCCAGCAGCTTGGAGCCGGGTAGTGGTGGCTACACCTTC.

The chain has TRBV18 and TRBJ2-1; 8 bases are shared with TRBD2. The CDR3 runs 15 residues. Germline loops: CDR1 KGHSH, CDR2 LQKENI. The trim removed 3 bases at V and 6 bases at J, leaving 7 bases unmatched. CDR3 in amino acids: CASSPSGGAGNEQFF. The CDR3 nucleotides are TGTGCCAGCTCACCGTCGGGGGGGGCCGGCAATGAGCAGTTCTTC.

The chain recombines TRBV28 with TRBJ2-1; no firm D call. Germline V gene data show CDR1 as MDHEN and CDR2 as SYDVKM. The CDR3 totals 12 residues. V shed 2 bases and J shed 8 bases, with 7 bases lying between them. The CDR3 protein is CASSLPSDEQFF. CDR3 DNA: TGTGCCAGCAGTTTACCGTCAGATGAGCAGTTCTTC.

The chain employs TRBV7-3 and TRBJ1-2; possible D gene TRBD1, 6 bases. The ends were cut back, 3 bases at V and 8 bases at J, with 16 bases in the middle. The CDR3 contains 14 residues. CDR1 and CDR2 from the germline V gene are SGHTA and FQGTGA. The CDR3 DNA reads TGTGCCAGCAGCTTTTCGGGGGGGGCCCACGGCTACACCTTC. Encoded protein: CASSFSGGAHGYTF. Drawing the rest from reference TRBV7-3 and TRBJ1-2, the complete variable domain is GAGVSQTPSNKVTEKGKYVELRCDPISGHTALYWYRQSLGQGPEFLIYFQGTGAADDSGLPNDRFFAVRPEGSVSTLKIQRTERGDSAVYLCASSFSGGAHGYTFGSGTRLTVV.

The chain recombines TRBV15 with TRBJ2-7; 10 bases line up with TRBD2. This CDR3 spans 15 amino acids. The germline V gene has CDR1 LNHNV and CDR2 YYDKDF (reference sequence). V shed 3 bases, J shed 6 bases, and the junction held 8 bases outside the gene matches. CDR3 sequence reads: CATSSNPGLAIEQYF. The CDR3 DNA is TGTGCCACCAGCAGTAATCCGGGACTAGCGATCGAGCAGTACTTC.

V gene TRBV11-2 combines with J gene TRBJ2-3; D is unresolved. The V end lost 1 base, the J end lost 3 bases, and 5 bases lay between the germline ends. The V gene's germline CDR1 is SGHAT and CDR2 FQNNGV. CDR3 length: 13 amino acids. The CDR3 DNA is TGTGCCAGCAGCTTAGGTCCGACAGATACGCAGTATTTT. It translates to CASSLGPTDTQYF.

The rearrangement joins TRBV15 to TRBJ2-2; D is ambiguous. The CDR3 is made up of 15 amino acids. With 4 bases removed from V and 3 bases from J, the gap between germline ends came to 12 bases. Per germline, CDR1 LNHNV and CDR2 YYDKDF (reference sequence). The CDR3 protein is CATSIDGSHTGELFF. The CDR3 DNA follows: TGTGCCACCAGCATCGACGGGTCGCACACCGGGGAGCTGTTTTTT.

The DNA for the CDR3 is TGTGCCAGCAGCTTCTCGCGGACGAACACCGGGGAGCTGTTTTTT. The encoded protein is CASSFSRTNTGELFF. The chain joins TRBV7-9 to TRBJ2-2; D not resolved. Deletions cut 3 bases from V and 0 bases from J, with 8 bases between. This CDR3 is 15 amino acids long. The germline V gene has CDR1 SEHNR and CDR2 FQNEAQ (reference sequence).

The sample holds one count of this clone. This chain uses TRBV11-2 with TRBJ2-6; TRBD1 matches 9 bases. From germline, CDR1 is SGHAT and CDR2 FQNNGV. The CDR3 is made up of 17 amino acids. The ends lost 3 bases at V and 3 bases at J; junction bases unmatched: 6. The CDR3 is CASSFGTGPFGANVLTF. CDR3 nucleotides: TGTGCCAGCAGCTTCGGGACAGGGCCCTTTGGGGCCAACGTCCTGACTTTC.

CDR3 region: CASSLEATYNEQFF. The CDR3 DNA reads as TGTGCCAGCAGCTTAGAAGCTACGTACAATGAGCAGTTCTTC. J is TRBJ2-1 and V is TRBV7-9, with unresolved D. The V gene's germline CDR1 is SEHNR and CDR2 FQNEAQ (reference sequence). The CDR3 extends over 14 amino acids. Between the trimmed V and J ends, which lost 1 base and 4 bases, there was a span of 8 bases.

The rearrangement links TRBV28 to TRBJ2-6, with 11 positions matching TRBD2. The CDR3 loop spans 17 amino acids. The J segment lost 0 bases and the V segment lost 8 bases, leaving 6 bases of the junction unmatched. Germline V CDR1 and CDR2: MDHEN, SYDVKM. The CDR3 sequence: CASLSGGVLSGANVLTF. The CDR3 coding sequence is TGTGCCAGCCTTAGCGGGGGGGTCCTCTCTGGGGCCAACGTCCTGACTTTC.

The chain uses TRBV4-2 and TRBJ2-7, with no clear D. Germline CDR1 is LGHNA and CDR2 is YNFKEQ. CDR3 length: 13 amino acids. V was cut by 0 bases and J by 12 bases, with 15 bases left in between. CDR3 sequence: CASSQDTGFASYF. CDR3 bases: TGTGCCAGCAGCCAAGACACGGGTTTCGCCTCGTACTTC.

The CDR3 sequence is CASGLHLAGAQDTQYF. The CDR3 region has the DNA TGTGCTAGTGGCCTCCATCTAGCGGGGGCCCAAGATACGCAGTATTTT. The chain combines TRBV12-5 with TRBJ2-3; TRBD2 matches 10 bases. Trimming removed 6 bases from V and 5 bases from J; junction bases left unmatched: 11. The CDR3 covers 16 residues. Germline V gene lookup returns CDR1 LGHNT and CDR2 FRNRAP.

The CDR3 spells CASSMTVTNTEAFF. For the CDR3, the DNA is TGTGCCAGCAGTATGACAGTAACGAACACTGAAGCTTTCTTT. This chain links TRBV2 with TRBJ1-1, with a tentative D call TRBD1 (5 bases). The germline V and J ends were trimmed by 5 bases and 1 base, with 11 bases remaining between them. Germline CDR1 SNHLY, CDR2 FYNNEI. The CDR3 is made up of 14 amino acids.

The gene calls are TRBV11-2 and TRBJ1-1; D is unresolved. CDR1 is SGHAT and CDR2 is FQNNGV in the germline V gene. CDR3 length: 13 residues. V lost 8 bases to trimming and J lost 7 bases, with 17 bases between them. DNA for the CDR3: TGTGCCAGCTTCATAATGGGTAGCGGTGAAGCTTTCTTT. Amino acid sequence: CASFIMGSGEAFF.

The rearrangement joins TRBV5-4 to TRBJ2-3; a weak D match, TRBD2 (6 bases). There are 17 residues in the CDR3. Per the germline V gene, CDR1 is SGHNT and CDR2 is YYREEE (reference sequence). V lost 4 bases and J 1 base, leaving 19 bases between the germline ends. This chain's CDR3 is CASSTNPGTSRTDTQYF. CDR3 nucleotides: TGTGCCAGCAGCACGAACCCCGGGACTTCGCGCACAGATACGCAGTATTTT.

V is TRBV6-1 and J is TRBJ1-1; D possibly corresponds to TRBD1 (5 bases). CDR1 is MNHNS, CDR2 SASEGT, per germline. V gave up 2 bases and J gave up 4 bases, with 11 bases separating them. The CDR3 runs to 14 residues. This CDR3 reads CASSELGGSTEAFF. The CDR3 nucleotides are TGTGCCAGCAGTGAATTGGGGGGATCCACTGAAGCTTTCTTT.

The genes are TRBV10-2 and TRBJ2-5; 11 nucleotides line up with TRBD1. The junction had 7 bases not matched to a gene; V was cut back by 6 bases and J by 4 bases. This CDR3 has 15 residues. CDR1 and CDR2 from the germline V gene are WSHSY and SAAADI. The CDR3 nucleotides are TGCGCCAGCAGAAGCGGGACAGGGGGGTCAGAGACCCAGTACTTC. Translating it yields CASRSGTGGSETQYF.

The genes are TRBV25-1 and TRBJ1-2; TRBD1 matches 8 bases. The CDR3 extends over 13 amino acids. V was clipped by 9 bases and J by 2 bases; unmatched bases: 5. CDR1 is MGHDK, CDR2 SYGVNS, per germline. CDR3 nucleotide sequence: TGTGCCAGTCCGGACAGGGAGAACTATGGCTACACCTTC. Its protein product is CASPDRENYGYTF.

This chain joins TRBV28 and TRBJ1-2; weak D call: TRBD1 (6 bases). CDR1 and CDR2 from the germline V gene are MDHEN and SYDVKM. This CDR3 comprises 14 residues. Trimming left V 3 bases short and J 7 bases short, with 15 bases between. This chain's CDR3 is CASSLRGGFRGYTF. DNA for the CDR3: TGTGCCAGCAGTTTGAGGGGGGGCTTCCGTGGCTACACCTTC.

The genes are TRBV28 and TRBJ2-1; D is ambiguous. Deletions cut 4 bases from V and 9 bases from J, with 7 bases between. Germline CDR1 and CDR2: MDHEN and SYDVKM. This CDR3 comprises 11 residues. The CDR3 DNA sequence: TGTGCCAGCAGTTCCCCCGGTGAGCAGTTCTTC. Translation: CASSSPGEQFF.

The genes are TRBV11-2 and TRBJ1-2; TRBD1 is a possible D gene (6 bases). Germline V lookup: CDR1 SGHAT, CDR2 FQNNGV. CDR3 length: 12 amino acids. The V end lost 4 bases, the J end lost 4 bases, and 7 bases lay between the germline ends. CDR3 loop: CASSSDSYGYTF. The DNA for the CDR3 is TGTGCCAGCAGCTCGGACAGCTATGGCTACACCTTC.

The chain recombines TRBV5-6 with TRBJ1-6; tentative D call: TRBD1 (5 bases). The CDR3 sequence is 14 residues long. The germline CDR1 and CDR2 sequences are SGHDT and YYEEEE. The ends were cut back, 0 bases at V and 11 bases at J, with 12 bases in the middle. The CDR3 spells CASSLGGTSTPLHF. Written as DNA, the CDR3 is TGTGCCAGCAGCTTGGGAGGGACTTCGACACCCCTCCACTTT.

As DNA, the CDR3 is TGTGCCAGCAGCGTAGAAGCCCTACCCCGCCTCGCAGATACGCAGTATTTT. It translates to CASSVEALPRLADTQYF. The chain couples TRBV9 to TRBJ2-3, with D uncertain. Germline V gives CDR1 SGDLS, CDR2 YYNGEE. V was clipped by 0 bases and J by 4 bases, with 18 bases between them. This CDR3 comprises 17 residues.

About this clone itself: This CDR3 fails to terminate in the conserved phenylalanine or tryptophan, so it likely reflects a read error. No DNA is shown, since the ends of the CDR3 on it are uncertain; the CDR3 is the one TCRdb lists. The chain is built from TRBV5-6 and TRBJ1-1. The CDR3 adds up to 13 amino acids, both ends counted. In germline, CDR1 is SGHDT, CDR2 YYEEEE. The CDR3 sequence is CASSFNRGGRTAL.

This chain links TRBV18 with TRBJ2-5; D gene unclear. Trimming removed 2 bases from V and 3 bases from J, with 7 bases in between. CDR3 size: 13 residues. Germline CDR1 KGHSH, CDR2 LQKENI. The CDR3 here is CASSPGRKETQYF. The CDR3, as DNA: TGTGCCAGCTCACCAGGTAGAAAAGAGACCCAGTACTTC.

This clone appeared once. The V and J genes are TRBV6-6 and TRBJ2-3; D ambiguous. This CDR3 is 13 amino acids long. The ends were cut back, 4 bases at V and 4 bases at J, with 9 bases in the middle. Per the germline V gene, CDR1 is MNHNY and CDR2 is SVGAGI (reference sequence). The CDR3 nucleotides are TGTGCCAGCAGTTCCCCAGTGGCAGATACGCAGTATTTT. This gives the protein CASSSPVADTQYF.